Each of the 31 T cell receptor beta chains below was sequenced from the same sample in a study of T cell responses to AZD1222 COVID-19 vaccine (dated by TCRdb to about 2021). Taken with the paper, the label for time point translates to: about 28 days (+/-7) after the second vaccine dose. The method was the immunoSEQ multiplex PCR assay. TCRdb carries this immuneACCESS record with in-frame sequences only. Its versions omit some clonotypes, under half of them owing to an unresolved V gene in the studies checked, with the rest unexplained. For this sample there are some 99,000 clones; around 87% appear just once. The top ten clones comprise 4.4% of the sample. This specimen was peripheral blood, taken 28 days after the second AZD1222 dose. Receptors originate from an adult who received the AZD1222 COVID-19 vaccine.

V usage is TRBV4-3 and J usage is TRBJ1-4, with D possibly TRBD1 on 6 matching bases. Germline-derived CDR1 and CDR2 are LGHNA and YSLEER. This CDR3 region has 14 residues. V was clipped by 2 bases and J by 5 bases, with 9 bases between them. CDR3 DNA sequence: TGCGCCAGCAGCCAACGGGGGGGCAATGAAAAACTGTTTTTT. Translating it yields CASSQRGGNEKLFF.

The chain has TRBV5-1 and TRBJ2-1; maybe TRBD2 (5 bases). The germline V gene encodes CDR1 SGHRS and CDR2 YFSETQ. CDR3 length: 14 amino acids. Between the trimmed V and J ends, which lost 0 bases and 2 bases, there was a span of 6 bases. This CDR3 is CASSLDGAYNEQFF. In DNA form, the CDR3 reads TGCGCCAGCAGCTTGGACGGGGCCTACAATGAGCAGTTCTTC.

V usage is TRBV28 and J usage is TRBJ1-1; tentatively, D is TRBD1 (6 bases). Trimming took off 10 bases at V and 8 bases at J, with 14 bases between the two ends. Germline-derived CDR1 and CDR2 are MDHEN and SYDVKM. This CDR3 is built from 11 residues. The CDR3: CATLRQAEAFF. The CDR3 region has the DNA TGTGCCACCCTAAGACAGGCCGAAGCTTTCTTT.

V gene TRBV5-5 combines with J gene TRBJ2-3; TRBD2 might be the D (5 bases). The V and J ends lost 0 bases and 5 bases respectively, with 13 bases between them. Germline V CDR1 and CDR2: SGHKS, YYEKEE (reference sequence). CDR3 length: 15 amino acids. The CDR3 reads CASSLVPDRGDTQYF. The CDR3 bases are TGTGCCAGCAGCTTGGTGCCAGATCGGGGAGATACGCAGTATTTT.

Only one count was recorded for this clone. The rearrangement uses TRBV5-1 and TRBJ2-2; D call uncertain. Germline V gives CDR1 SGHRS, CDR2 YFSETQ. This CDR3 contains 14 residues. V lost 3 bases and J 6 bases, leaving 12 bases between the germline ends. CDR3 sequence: CASSSRHEAGELFF. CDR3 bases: TGCGCCAGCAGCTCTCGCCATGAGGCCGGGGAGCTGTTTTTT.

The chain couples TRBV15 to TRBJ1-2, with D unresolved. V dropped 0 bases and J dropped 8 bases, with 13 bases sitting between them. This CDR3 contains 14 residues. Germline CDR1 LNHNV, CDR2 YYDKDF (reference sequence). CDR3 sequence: CATSRDLADRGYTF. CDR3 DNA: TGTGCCACCAGCAGAGATCTTGCAGACCGCGGCTACACCTTC.

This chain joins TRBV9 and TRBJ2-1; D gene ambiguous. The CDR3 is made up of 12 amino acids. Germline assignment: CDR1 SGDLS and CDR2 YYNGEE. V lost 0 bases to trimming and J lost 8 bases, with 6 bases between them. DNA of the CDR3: TGTGCCAGCAGCGTAGTATCTTATGAGCAGTTCTTC. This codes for CASSVVSYEQFF.

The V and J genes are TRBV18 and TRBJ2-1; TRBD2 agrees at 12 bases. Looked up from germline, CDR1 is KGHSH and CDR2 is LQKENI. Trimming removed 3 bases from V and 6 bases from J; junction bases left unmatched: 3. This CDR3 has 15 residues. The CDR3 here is CASSPLAGGSNEQFF. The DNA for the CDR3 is TGTGCCAGCTCACCTCTAGCGGGAGGGAGCAATGAGCAGTTCTTC.

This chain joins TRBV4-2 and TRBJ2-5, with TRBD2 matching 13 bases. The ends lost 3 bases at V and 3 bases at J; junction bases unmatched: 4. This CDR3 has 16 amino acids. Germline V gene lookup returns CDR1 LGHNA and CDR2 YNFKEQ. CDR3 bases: TGTGCCAGCAGCCATACCGGGACTAGCGGGGAAGAGACCCAGTACTTC. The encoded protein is CASSHTGTSGEETQYF.

The CDR3 here is CASSLARRRAEAFF. DNA for the CDR3: TGTGCCAGCAGCTTAGCCCGAAGACGGGCTGAAGCTTTCTTT. The chain employs TRBV7-9 and TRBJ1-1; D remains unclear. The germline V gene encodes CDR1 SEHNR and CDR2 FQNEAQ (reference sequence). This CDR3 has 14 residues. The V end lost 0 bases, the J end lost 6 bases, and 11 bases lay between the germline ends.

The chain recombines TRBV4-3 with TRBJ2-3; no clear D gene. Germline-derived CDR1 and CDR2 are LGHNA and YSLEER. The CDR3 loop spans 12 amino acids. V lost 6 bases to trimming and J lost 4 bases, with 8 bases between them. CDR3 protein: CASSSMADTQYF. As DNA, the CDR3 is TGCGCCAGCAGTTCCATGGCAGATACGCAGTATTTT.

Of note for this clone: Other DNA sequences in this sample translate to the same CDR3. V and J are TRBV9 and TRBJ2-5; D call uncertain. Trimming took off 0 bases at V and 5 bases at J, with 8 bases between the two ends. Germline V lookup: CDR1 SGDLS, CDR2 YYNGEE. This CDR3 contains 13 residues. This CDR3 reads CASSVGLAETQYF. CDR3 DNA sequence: TGTGCCAGCAGCGTAGGGTTGGCGGAGACCCAGTACTTC.

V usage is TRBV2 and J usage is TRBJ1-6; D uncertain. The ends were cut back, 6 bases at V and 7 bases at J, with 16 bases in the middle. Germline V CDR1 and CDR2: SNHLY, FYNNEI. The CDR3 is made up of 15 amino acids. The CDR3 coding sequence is TGTGCCAGCAGAGTGGAAGAACAGCCCAATTCACCCCTCCACTTT. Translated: CASRVEEQPNSPLHF.

CDR3 in amino acids: CASRSQRQGDIQYF. CDR3 coding DNA: TGTGCCAGCCGTAGCCAACGACAGGGTGACATTCAGTACTTC. This chain joins TRBV28 and TRBJ2-4, with TRBD1 matching over 7 bases. The germline V gene encodes CDR1 MDHEN and CDR2 SYDVKM. The J segment lost 8 bases and the V segment lost 8 bases, leaving 12 bases of the junction unmatched. The CDR3 length is 14 residues.

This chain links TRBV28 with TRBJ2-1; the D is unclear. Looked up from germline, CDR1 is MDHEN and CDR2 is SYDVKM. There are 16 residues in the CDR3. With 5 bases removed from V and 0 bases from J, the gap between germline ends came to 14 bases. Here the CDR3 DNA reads TGTGCCAGCAGTCCTCGGTCTGGAAACTCCTACAATGAGCAGTTCTTC. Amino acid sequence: CASSPRSGNSYNEQFF.

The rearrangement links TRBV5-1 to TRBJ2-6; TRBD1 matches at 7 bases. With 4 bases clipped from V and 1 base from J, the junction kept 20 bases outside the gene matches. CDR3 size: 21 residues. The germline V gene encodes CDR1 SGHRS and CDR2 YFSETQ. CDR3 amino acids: CASSPTFEPGTVISGANVLTF. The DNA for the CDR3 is TGCGCCAGCAGCCCTACATTCGAGCCCGGGACAGTTATTTCTGGGGCCAACGTCCTGACTTTC.

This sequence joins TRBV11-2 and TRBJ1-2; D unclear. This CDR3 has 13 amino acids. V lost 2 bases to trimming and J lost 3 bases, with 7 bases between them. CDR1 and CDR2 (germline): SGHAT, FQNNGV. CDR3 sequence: CASSLRQHYGYTF. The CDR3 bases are TGTGCCAGCAGCTTACGGCAGCACTATGGCTACACCTTC.

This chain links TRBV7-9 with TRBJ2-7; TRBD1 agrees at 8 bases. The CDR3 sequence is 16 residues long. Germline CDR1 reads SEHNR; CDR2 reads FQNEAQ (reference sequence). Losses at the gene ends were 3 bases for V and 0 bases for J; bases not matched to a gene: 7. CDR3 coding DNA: TGTGCCAGCAGCTTCTCGACAGGGGTCGGCTCCTACGAGCAGTACTTC. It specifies CASSFSTGVGSYEQYF.

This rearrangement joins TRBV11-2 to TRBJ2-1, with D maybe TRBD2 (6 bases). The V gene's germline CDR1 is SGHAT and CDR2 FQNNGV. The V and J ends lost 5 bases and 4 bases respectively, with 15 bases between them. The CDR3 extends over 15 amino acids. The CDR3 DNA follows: TGTGCCAGCAGCCCCGGGGGAACGAGATACAATGAGCAGTTCTTC. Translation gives CASSPGGTRYNEQFF.

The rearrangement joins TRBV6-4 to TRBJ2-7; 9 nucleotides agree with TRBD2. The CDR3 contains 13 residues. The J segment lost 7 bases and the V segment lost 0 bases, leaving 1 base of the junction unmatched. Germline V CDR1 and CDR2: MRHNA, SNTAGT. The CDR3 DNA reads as TGTGCCAGCAGTGACTCCGGACTAGCGGAGCAGTACTTC. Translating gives CASSDSGLAEQYF.

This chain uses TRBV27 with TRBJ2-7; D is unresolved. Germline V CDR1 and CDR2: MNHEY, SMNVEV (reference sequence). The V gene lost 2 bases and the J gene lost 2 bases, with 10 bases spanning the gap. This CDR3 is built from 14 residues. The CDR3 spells CASSLGTGAYEQYF. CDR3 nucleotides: TGTGCCAGCAGTTTAGGCACTGGAGCCTACGAGCAGTACTTC.

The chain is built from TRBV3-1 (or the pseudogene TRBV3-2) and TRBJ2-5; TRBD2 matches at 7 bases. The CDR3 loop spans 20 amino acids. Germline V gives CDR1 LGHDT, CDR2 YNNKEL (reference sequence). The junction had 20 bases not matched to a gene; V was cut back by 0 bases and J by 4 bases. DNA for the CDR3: TGTGCCAGCAGCCAAGATCGGGGTCCACGTGCGGGGAGGGTGGGAGAGACCCAGTACTTC. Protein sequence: CASSQDRGPRAGRVGETQYF.

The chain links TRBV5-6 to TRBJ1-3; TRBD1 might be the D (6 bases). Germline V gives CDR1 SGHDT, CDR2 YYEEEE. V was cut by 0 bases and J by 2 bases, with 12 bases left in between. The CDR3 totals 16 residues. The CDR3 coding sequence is TGTGCCAGCAGCTTGGTCAGTGCAGGGGCTGGAAACACCATATATTTT. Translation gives CASSLVSAGAGNTIYF.

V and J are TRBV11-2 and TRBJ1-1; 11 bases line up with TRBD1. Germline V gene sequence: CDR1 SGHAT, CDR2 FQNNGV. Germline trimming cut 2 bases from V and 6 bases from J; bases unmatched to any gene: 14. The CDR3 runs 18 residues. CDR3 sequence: CASSLTFWTGGESSEAFF. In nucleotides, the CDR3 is TGTGCCAGCAGCTTAACCTTCTGGACAGGGGGCGAAAGCTCTGAAGCTTTCTTT. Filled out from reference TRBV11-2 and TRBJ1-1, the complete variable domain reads EAGVAQSPRYKIIEKRQSVAFWCNPISGHATLYWYQQILGQGPKLLIQFQNNGVVDDSQLPKDRFSAERLKGVDSTLKIQPAKLEDSAVYLCASSLTFWTGGESSEAFFGQGTRLTVV.

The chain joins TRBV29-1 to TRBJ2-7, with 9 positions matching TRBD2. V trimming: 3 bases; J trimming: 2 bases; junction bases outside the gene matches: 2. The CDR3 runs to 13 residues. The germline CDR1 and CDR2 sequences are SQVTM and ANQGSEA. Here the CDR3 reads CSVEVAGAYEQYF. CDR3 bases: TGCAGCGTTGAGGTAGCGGGAGCCTACGAGCAGTACTTC.

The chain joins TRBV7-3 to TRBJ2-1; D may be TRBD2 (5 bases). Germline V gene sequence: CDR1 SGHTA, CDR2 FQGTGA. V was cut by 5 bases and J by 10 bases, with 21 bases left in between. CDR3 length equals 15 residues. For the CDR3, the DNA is TGTGCCAGCAGCGTGCTAGCTTCCCCAATCAGCGAGCAGTTCTTC. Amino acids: CASSVLASPISEQFF.

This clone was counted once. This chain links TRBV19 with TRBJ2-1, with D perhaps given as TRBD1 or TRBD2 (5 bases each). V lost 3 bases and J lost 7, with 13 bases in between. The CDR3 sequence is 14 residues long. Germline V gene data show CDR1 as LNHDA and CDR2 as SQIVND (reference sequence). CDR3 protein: CASSIGTVGNEQFF. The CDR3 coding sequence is TGTGCCAGTAGTATCGGGACCGTGGGGAATGAGCAGTTCTTC.

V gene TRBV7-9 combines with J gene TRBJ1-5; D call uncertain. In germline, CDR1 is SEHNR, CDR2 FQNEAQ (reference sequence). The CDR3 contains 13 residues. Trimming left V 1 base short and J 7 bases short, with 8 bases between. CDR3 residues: CASSLEGEQPQHF. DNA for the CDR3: TGTGCCAGCAGCTTAGAGGGTGAGCAGCCCCAGCATTTT.

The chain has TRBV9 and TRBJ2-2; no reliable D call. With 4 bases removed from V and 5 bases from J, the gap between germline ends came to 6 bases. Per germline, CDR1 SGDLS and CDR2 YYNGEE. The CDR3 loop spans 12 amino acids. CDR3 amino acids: CASSKFTGELFF. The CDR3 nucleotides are TGTGCCAGCAGCAAGTTTACCGGGGAGCTGTTTTTT.

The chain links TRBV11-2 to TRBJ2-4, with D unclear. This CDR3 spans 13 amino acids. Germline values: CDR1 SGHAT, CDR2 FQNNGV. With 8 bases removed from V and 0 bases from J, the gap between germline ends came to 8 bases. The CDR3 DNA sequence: TGTGCCAGCTCCCTGTTAGCCAAAAACATTCAGTACTTC. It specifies CASSLLAKNIQYF.

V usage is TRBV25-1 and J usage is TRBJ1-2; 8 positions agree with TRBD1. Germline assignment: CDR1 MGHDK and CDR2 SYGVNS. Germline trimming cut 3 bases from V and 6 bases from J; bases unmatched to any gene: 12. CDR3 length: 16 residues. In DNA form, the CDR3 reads TGTGCCAGCAGTGATCCGACAGGGGCCTCAGGTGATGGCTACACCTTC. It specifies CASSDPTGASGDGYTF.